This T cell receptor (beta chain) comes out of a study of PD-L1 blockade in urothelial cancer. Whole-study context: Males with bladder-origin urothelial cancer made up about 90% of the roughly 30 patients.

TCRdb's table, derived via immunoSEQ multiplex PCR, lists solely in-frame clones and lacks some. Of about 39,000 clones listed, roughly 90% were seen once; the top ten hold 1.5% to 2.5%. Concerning this clone itself: The identical CDR3 is also encoded by other nucleotide sequences in the sample.

Locally advanced or metastatic urothelial carcinoma affected all patients. CDR3 length equals 14 residues. Trimming took 0 bases from V and 4 from J; bases not matched to a gene: 1. CDR1 SGDLS and CDR2 YYNGEE come from the germline V gene. The source of this sequence is a man aged 60-69 years with urothelial cancer. The specimen was PBMCs, collected around atezolizumab (anti-PD-L1) treatment. This rearrangement joins TRBV9 to TRBJ2-7, with TRBD1 matching 10 bases. CDR3 sequence: CASSVGQGAYEQYF. Written as DNA, the CDR3 is TGTGCCAGCAGCGTAGGACAGGGGGCTTACGAGCAGTACTTC.